One sample yielded the 20 T cell receptor beta chains listed below, sequenced in a study of T-cell reconstitution after alpha-beta-depleted transplantation in children. Unique molecular identifiers were incorporated into the prepared TCRbeta library. TCRdb re-called the PCR reads with MiXCR, one entry per CDR3 protein. The sample shows 150,000 to 200,000 distinct CDR3 sequences, approximately 7% of them seen only once. Sequencing was performed on PBMCs from the stem cell graft donor, taken from the stem cell graft. The source of these receptors is a human donor who donated a stem cell graft to a child with Wiskott-Aldrich syndrome.

This clonotype was recorded a few times. The rearrangement joins TRBV5-1 to TRBJ2-2; the D is unclear. The germline gives CDR1 SGHRS, CDR2 YFSETQ. The CDR3 consists of 15 residues. V lost 5 bases to trimming and J lost 1 base, with 12 bases between them. The CDR3 reads CASSKSQLNTGELFF. The CDR3, as DNA: TGCGCCAGCAGTAAGTCACAGTTGAACACCGGGGAGCTGTTTTTT. Combining the CDR3 with reference TRBV5-1 and TRBJ2-2 gives the whole variable domain KAGVTQTPRYLIKTRGQQVTLSCSPISGHRSVSWYQQTPGQGLQFLFEYFSETQRNKGNFPGRFSGRQFSNSRSEMNVSTLELGDSALYLCASSKSQLNTGELFFGEGSRLTVL.

This clonotype occurred many times. The chain links TRBV5-1 to TRBJ2-1; 11 bases agree with TRBD1. Trimming took 4 bases from V and 8 from J; bases not matched to a gene: 5. Looked up from germline, CDR1 is SGHRS and CDR2 is YFSETQ. The CDR3 extends over 14 amino acids. The CDR3, as DNA: TGCGCCAGCAGCCTCGGACAGGGGGCGCATGAGCAGTTCTTC. Its translation: CASSLGQGAHEQFF.

The V call is TRBV20-1, the J call TRBJ2-1; tentatively, D is TRBD2 (7 bases). Germline assignment: CDR1 DFQATT and CDR2 SNEGSKA (reference sequence). CDR3 length: 15 residues. Trimming left V 4 bases short and J 4 bases short, with 17 bases between. CDR3 residues: CSATPWGGHYNEQFF. For the CDR3, the DNA is TGCAGTGCTACCCCCTGGGGGGGGCATTACAATGAGCAGTTCTTC.

This clonotype was recorded at least ten times. The chain recombines TRBV4-2 with TRBJ2-3; no clear D. CDR1 is LGHNA, CDR2 YNFKEQ, per germline. The ends were cut back, 4 bases at V and 1 base at J, with 12 bases in the middle. The CDR3 consists of 15 residues. Here the CDR3 reads CASSRTTSGTDTQYF. The CDR3 DNA is TGTGCCAGCAGCCGCACCACGTCGGGCACAGATACGCAGTATTTT.

The sample holds many counts of this clonotype. This sequence joins TRBV24-1 and TRBJ2-2; possible D gene TRBD1, 6 bases. The CDR3 runs to 15 residues. V was cut by 4 bases and J by 0 bases, with 8 bases left in between. Germline values: CDR1 KGHDR, CDR2 SFDVKD. CDR3 residues: CATSEGQANTGELFF. In nucleotides, the CDR3 is TGTGCCACCAGTGAGGGACAAGCGAACACCGGGGAGCTGTTTTTT.

This clonotype showed up many times. One end of the junction fails to match germline, which may point to a read error. V and J are TRBV6-1 and TRBJ2-7; D could derive from TRBD1 or TRBD2 (5 bases each). The CDR3 is 13 residues long. Per the germline V gene, CDR1 is MNHNS and CDR2 is SASEGT. The CDR3 coding sequence is TGTGCCAGCAGTGAAGGCGTTGGGGGTCGGCGGTTCTTC. Translating gives CASSEGVGGRRFF.

There are a few counts of this clonotype. The chain carries TRBV12-3 or TRBV12-4 and TRBJ2-2; TRBD1 is a possible D gene (6 bases). V shed 3 bases and J shed 2 bases, with 19 bases lying between them. The CDR3 has 18 residues. The CDR3 bases are TGTGCCAGCAGTTTGGGGGCCGGGGTCAACTTTAACACCGGGGAGCTGTTTTTT. This encodes CASSLGAGVNFNTGELFF.

This clonotype was counted at least ten times. This rearrangement joins TRBV7-2 to TRBJ2-7, with 7 positions matching TRBD1. The germline V gene has CDR1 SGHTA and CDR2 FQGNSA. After removal of 11 bases from V and 0 bases from J, the junction contained 7 bases not matched to a gene. The length of the CDR3 is 13 residues. Written as DNA, the CDR3 is TGTGCCGTGGGACAGTTAAACTCCTACGAGCAGTACTTC. The encoded protein is CAVGQLNSYEQYF.

The table lists this clonotype with many counts. V and J are TRBV10-3 and TRBJ2-2, with a tentative D call TRBD1 (6 bases). Germline CDR1 reads ENHRY; CDR2 reads SYGVKD. The germline V and J ends were trimmed by 10 bases and 3 bases, with 18 bases remaining between them. The CDR3 totals 15 residues. CDR3 in amino acids: CATRSQGKDTGELFF. The CDR3 DNA follows: TGTGCCACCAGATCACAGGGAAAGGACACCGGGGAGCTGTTTTTT.

This clonotype was counted ten times or more. The genes are TRBV7-8 and TRBJ1-2, with no clear D. CDR3 length: 15 amino acids. Trimming took off 5 bases at V and 7 bases at J, with 20 bases between the two ends. CDR1 and CDR2 (germline): SGHVS, FQNEAQ. The CDR3 protein is CASSIRTDGQGGYTF. DNA for the CDR3: TGTGCCAGCAGCATCCGGACGGACGGTCAAGGTGGCTACACCTTC.

This clonotype was seen many times. This chain uses TRBV29-1 with TRBJ1-1; D is ambiguous. Germline values: CDR1 SQVTM, CDR2 ANQGSEA. Deletions cut 6 bases from V and 5 bases from J, with 10 bases between. The CDR3 contains 11 residues. The CDR3 region is CSVDERTEAFF. In DNA form, the CDR3 reads TGCAGCGTCGACGAGAGGACTGAAGCTTTCTTT.

There are many counts of this clonotype. V is TRBV11-2 and J is TRBJ2-7; D remains ambiguous. Trimming removed 1 base at V and 3 bases at J, with 13 bases between. The CDR3 contains 15 residues. The germline V gene encodes CDR1 SGHAT and CDR2 FQNNGV. The CDR3 DNA follows: TGTGCCAGCAGCTTAGCCCCGTCGTTGGGCTACGAGCAGTACTTC. Its protein is CASSLAPSLGYEQYF.

This clonotype was seen at least ten times. The chain uses TRBV5-1 and TRBJ1-1, with 7 bases that match TRBD1. Germline V gene lookup returns CDR1 SGHRS and CDR2 YFSETQ. The V gene end was trimmed by 4 bases and the J gene end by 0 bases; junction bases not matched to a gene: 9. CDR3 length equals 16 residues. CDR3 sequence reads: CASSLIPGQLNTEAFF. CDR3 DNA: TGCGCCAGCAGCCTAATCCCGGGACAGTTGAACACTGAAGCTTTCTTT.

This chain joins TRBV27 and TRBJ2-1, with TRBD2 as a possible D gene (6 bases). Trimming cost V 5 bases and J 2 bases, with 16 bases left between them. The CDR3 is 16 amino acids. Per germline, CDR1 MNHEY and CDR2 SMNVEV (reference sequence). The CDR3 protein is CASSPRAGWTYNEQFF. In DNA, the CDR3 is TGTGCCAGCAGTCCTAGAGCGGGTTGGACCTACAATGAGCAGTTCTTC.

This chain joins TRBV29-1 and TRBJ2-5; 11 bases match TRBD2. This CDR3 has 14 amino acids. V shed 4 bases, J shed 4 bases, and the junction held 5 bases outside the gene matches. From germline, CDR1 is SQVTM and CDR2 ANQGSEA. CDR3 protein: CSVGSGLAGETQYF. As DNA, the CDR3 is TGCAGCGTTGGTTCTGGACTAGCGGGAGAGACCCAGTACTTC.

This clonotype was found many times. The V call is TRBV16, the J call TRBJ2-3; no definite D call. The V and J ends lost 2 bases and 3 bases respectively, with 9 bases between them. CDR3 length equals 14 residues. From germline, CDR1 is KGHSY and CDR2 FQNENV. Here the CDR3 DNA reads TGTGCCAGCAGCCAAATCGACGTTACAGATACGCAGTATTTT. This codes for CASSQIDVTDTQYF. The full variable domain, its missing parts supplied by reference TRBV16 and TRBJ2-3, is GEEVAQTPKHLVRGEGQKAKLYCAPIKGHSYVFWYQQVLKNEFKFLISFQNENVFDETGMPKERFSAKCLPNSPCSLEIQATKLEDSAVYFCASSQIDVTDTQYFGPGTRLTVL.

This clonotype was seen many times. The chain carries TRBV6-5 and TRBJ2-1, with 7 nucleotides matching TRBD2. J was trimmed by 14 bases and V by 7 bases; bases with no gene match: 23. The CDR3 has 16 amino acids. Germline lookup yields CDR1 MNHEY and CDR2 SVGAGI. CDR3 nucleotide sequence: TGTGCCAGCAAAGGAAGCCCCAGGCCCGGGGGGAGGCGGGAGTTCTTC. Protein product: CASKGSPRPGGRREFF.

The chain couples TRBV3-1 to TRBJ2-7; 7 bases are a match to TRBD2. J was trimmed by 4 bases and V by 11 bases; bases with no gene match: 17. Germline V gene lookup returns CDR1 LGHDT and CDR2 YNNKEL (reference sequence). This CDR3 contains 15 residues. The CDR3 region is CACTKQVAGAYEQYF. CDR3 DNA: TGTGCCTGCACCAAGCAGGTCGCGGGAGCTTACGAGCAGTACTTC.

There are many counts of this clonotype. Here the CDR3 DNA reads TGTGCCAGCAGCTTGGGGGGTACGAACACTGAAGCTTTCTTT. It codes for CASSLGGTNTEAFF. This chain joins TRBV11-2 and TRBJ1-1, with D perhaps TRBD1 (5 bases). Germline V lookup: CDR1 SGHAT, CDR2 FQNNGV. The length of the CDR3 is 14 residues. The ends were cut back, 3 bases at V and 1 base at J, with 9 bases in the middle.

This clonotype was counted at least ten times. This chain links TRBV3-1 with TRBJ1-5; TRBD1 agrees at 9 bases. J was trimmed by 4 bases and V by 4 bases; bases with no gene match: 5. This CDR3 contains 15 residues. CDR1 LGHDT and CDR2 YNNKEL come from the germline V gene (reference sequence). The CDR3 sequence: CASSLTGGENQPQHF. The DNA of the CDR3 is TGTGCCAGCAGCCTCACAGGGGGCGAAAATCAGCCCCAGCATTTT. Full variable domain (missing parts from reference TRBV3-1 and TRBJ1-5): DTAVSQTPKYLVTQMGNDKSIKCEQNLGHDTMYWYKQDSKKFLKIMFSYNNKELIINETVPNRFSPKSPDKAHLNLHINSLELGDSAVYFCASSLTGGENQPQHFGDGTRLSIL.